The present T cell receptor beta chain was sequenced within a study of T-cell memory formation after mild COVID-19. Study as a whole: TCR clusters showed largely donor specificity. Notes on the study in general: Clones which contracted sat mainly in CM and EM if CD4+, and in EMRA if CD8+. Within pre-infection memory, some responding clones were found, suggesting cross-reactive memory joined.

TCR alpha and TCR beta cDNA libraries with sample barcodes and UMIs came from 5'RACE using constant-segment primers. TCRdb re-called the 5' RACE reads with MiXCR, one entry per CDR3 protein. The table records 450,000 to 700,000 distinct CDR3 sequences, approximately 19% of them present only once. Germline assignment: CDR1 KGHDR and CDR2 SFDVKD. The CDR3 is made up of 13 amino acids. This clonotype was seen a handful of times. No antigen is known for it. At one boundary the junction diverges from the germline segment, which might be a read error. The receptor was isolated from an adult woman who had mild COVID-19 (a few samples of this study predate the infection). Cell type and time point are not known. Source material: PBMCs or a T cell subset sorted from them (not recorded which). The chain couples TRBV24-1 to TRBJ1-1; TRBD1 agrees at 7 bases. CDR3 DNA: TGTGCCACCAGTGATTTGCCGACAGGGAACCTCGTCTTT. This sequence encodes CATSDLPTGNLVF.